The next 27 T cell receptor beta chains were all read from a single sample in a study of glioma-infiltrating T cells after dendritic cell vaccination. The data were produced by immunoSEQ multiplex PCR, yet TCRdb's version contains in-frame clones alone and is incomplete. This table has about 24,000 clones, under 90% appearing once. As for time point: after dendritic cell vaccination, including at tumor progression/relapse. Here the sequenced sample was blood, taken after dendritic cell vaccination. The receptors here all came from a human donor with glioblastoma.

The chain employs TRBV15 and TRBJ2-1, with no clear D. Germline V gene data show CDR1 as LNHNV and CDR2 as YYDKDF (reference sequence). V was clipped by 1 base and J by 0 bases, with 13 bases between them. The CDR3 runs 17 residues. The CDR3 DNA follows: TGTGCCACCAGCAGAGGTCGAACCACAAGCTCCTACAATGAGCAGTTCTTC. Translated: CATSRGRTTSSYNEQFF.

The V call is TRBV5-1, the J call TRBJ2-1; D is ambiguous. There are 12 residues in the CDR3. The V gene lost 0 bases and the J gene lost 9 bases, with 7 bases spanning the gap. The V gene's germline CDR1 is SGHRS and CDR2 YFSETQ. As DNA, the CDR3 is TGCGCCAGCAGCTTGGGAGTCGCTGAGCAGTTCTTC. It yields the protein CASSLGVAEQFF.

J is TRBJ2-7 and V is TRBV5-1; 7 nucleotides line up with TRBD1. Germline V CDR1 and CDR2: SGHRS, YFSETQ. V was pared by 0 bases and J by 1 base, with 4 bases of the junction left unmatched. This CDR3 is built from 15 residues. The CDR3 nucleotides are TGCGCCAGCAGCTTGGACAGGGGAGAATCCTACGAGCAGTACTTC. It translates to CASSLDRGESYEQYF. The full variable domain, completed using reference TRBV5-1 and TRBJ2-7, is KAGVTQTPRYLIKTRGQQVTLSCSPISGHRSVSWYQQTPGQGLQFLFEYFSETQRNKGNFPGRFSGRQFSNSRSEMNVSTLELGDSALYLCASSLDRGESYEQYFGPGTRLTVT.

Only a few counts were recorded for this clone. CDR3 DNA sequence: TGTGCCAGCAGCTTGGGGACAGGCGAGGGGACCCAGTACTTC. It translates to CASSLGTGEGTQYF. The chain links TRBV11-2 to TRBJ2-5; 8 positions match TRBD1. CDR3 length: 14 residues. Trimming took 3 bases from V and 7 from J; bases not matched to a gene: 7. Germline-derived CDR1 and CDR2 are SGHAT and FQNNGV.

The V gene is TRBV29-1, the J gene TRBJ1-2; D is undetermined. The V end lost 1 base, the J end lost 2 bases, and 11 bases lay between the germline ends. The V gene's germline CDR1 is SQVTM and CDR2 ANQGSEA. This CDR3 is 14 amino acids long. DNA of the CDR3: TGCAGCGTTGAAGGCAGCGGAGGGAACTATGGCTACACCTTC. Its protein product is CSVEGSGGNYGYTF.

The chain employs TRBV10-2 and TRBJ2-7; D uncertain. Trimming pared 3 bases from V and 1 base from J, leaving 4 bases between. The CDR3 has 12 residues. Germline V CDR1 and CDR2: WSHSY, SAAADI. DNA of the CDR3: TGCGCCAGCAGTGACCTTTCCTACGAGCAGTACTTC. Protein: CASSDLSYEQYF.

The chain carries TRBV11-3 and TRBJ2-3, with D possibly matching TRBD2 (5 bases). The CDR3 extends over 11 amino acids. V lost 5 bases and J 11 bases, leaving 11 bases between the germline ends. Germline V gives CDR1 SGHNT, CDR2 YENEEA. CDR3: CASSAAGKQYF. The CDR3 region has the DNA TGTGCCAGCAGCGCCGCCGGGAAGCAGTATTTT.

The V call is TRBV21-1, the J call TRBJ2-7; TRBD1 is taken as the D call from the table, unchecked against the DNA. TRBV21-1 is noted as a pseudogene. The CDR3 runs to 15 residues. The DNA of the CDR3 is TGTGCCAGCAGCAAAGCGCATGGACAGGTCTACGAGCAGTACTTC. This translates into CASSKAHGQVYEQYF.

CDR3 DNA: TGTGCCAGCTCACCACCTTCCAGGGGAGGGGAGACCCAGTACTTC. This encodes CASSPPSRGGETQYF. The genes are TRBV18 and TRBJ2-5; TRBD2 is a possible D gene (7 bases). Germline lookup yields CDR1 KGHSH and CDR2 LQKENI. This CDR3 has 15 residues. V lost 0 bases to trimming and J lost 5 bases, with 13 bases between them.

This clone appeared a few times. The J gene is TRBJ2-2, the V gene TRBV4-1, with D unresolved. V lost 3 bases and J 5 bases, leaving 13 bases between the germline ends. The CDR3 is made up of 15 amino acids. Germline V CDR1 and CDR2: MGHRA, YSYEKL. The DNA of the CDR3 is TGCGCCAGCAGCCAGATAGGTCAGGTAACCGGGGAGCTGTTTTTT. Amino acids: CASSQIGQVTGELFF.

This clone was detected a few times. The V and J genes are TRBV6-5 and TRBJ1-1; D possibly corresponds to TRBD1 (6 bases). The CDR3 runs to 14 residues. Per the germline V gene, CDR1 is MNHEY and CDR2 is SVGAGI. Between the trimmed V and J ends, which lost 5 bases and 1 base, there was a span of 11 bases. The CDR3 spells CASSRLQGNTEAFF. In DNA form, the CDR3 reads TGTGCCAGCAGTCGACTACAGGGGAACACTGAAGCTTTCTTT.

V is TRBV5-1 and J is TRBJ2-3, with 10 bases aligning to TRBD1. The germline V gene has CDR1 SGHRS and CDR2 YFSETQ. The length of the CDR3 is 16 residues. V was pared by 4 bases and J by 4 bases, with 9 bases of the junction left unmatched. The CDR3: CASSTRDRGYPDTQYF. Here the CDR3 DNA reads TGCGCCAGCAGCACCCGGGACAGGGGATACCCAGATACGCAGTATTTT.

The CDR3 is CASSSGGTVEEQYF. CDR3 sequence (DNA): TGTGCCAGCAGCTCGGGGGGGACGGTAGAAGAGCAGTACTTC. The chain has TRBV6-1 and TRBJ2-7; 8 nucleotides match TRBD2. The CDR3 length is 14 residues. V dropped 6 bases and J dropped 7; count of bases not matched to a gene: 11. The V gene's germline CDR1 is MNHNS and CDR2 SASEGT.

V usage is TRBV9 and J usage is TRBJ2-3, with D unclear. The CDR3 length is 16 residues. CDR1 and CDR2 (germline): SGDLS, YYNGEE. With 4 bases removed from V and 0 bases from J, the gap between germline ends came to 15 bases. CDR3 bases: TGTGCCAGCAGCCCACAGATCCGAGCTAGCACAGATACGCAGTATTTT. Protein product: CASSPQIRASTDTQYF.

The chain has TRBV5-7 and TRBJ2-5; 9 bases line up with TRBD1. TRBV5-7 has ORF status, its function being uncertain. V lost 3 bases and J lost 2; bases outside the gene matches: 2. This CDR3 region has 14 residues. CDR3 residues: CASSSTGGQETQYF. The CDR3 coding sequence is TGTGCCAGCAGCTCGACAGGGGGGCAAGAGACCCAGTACTTC.

The chain links TRBV19 to TRBJ1-1; 7 bases match TRBD1. The germline gives CDR1 LNHDA, CDR2 SQIVND (reference sequence). This CDR3 contains 13 residues. V shed 11 bases and J 8 bases; nucleotides not matched to a gene: 14. For the CDR3, the DNA is TGTGCCCTCAATCCGGACAGGACCAAAGAAGCTTTCTTT. The encoded protein is CALNPDRTKEAFF.

The V call is TRBV2, the J call TRBJ1-5; perhaps TRBD1 as D (5 bases). This CDR3 is 14 amino acids long. Looked up from germline, CDR1 is SNHLY and CDR2 is FYNNEI. Trimming cost V 5 bases and J 4 bases, with 12 bases left between them. CDR3 in DNA: TGTGCCAGCAGTAAGACGACAGTAAATCAGCCCCAGCATTTT. It encodes CASSKTTVNQPQHF.

This clone was counted once. J is TRBJ2-5 and V is TRBV6-1, with D possibly TRBD2 on 7 matching bases. The CDR3 has 14 residues. Trimming took 4 bases from V and 5 from J, leaving 14 bases between them. The germline V gene encodes CDR1 MNHNS and CDR2 SASEGT. CDR3 bases: TGTGCCAGCAGTGGGGGGGGCGGCATGGAGACCCAGTACTTC. It translates to CASSGGGGMETQYF.

The chain recombines TRBV5-1 with TRBJ1-3, with D perhaps TRBD1 (6 bases). Germline V gene data show CDR1 as SGHRS and CDR2 as YFSETQ. Trimming took 2 bases from V and 4 from J, leaving 22 bases between them. This CDR3 has 18 amino acids. The CDR3 bases are TGCGCCAGCAGCTTAGTTCCAAGGGACACTTTAACGGGAAACACCATATATTTT. Amino acids: CASSLVPRDTLTGNTIYF.

The rearrangement joins TRBV27 to TRBJ2-7; D may be TRBD1 (7 bases). CDR1 and CDR2 (germline): MNHEY, SMNVEV (reference sequence). CDR3 length: 14 amino acids. Trimming removed 3 bases from V and 3 bases from J, with 12 bases in between. The chain's CDR3 is CASSLAQGGYEQYF. The CDR3 DNA is TGTGCCAGCAGTTTGGCTCAGGGGGGCTACGAGCAGTACTTC.

The chain is built from TRBV7-2 and TRBJ1-2, with D possibly matching TRBD1 (6 bases). The germline V gene has CDR1 SGHTA and CDR2 FQGNSA. The CDR3 covers 14 residues. V shed 6 bases and J shed 8 bases, with 19 bases lying between them. DNA of the CDR3: TGTGCCAGCAGGCCCCTCCGGGACACACGGGGCTACACCTTC. It specifies CASRPLRDTRGYTF.

The chain employs TRBV5-1 and TRBJ2-7, with D tentatively TRBD1 (6 bases). Trimming removed 0 bases at V and 3 bases at J, with 7 bases between. This CDR3 spans 13 amino acids. Germline V lookup: CDR1 SGHRS, CDR2 YFSETQ. The CDR3 nucleotides read TGCGCCAGCAGCTTGGGGACAGTCTACGAGCAGTACTTC. Protein product: CASSLGTVYEQYF.

V is TRBV7-9 and J is TRBJ2-1; TRBD2 is a possible D gene (5 bases). CDR1 SEHNR and CDR2 FQNEAQ come from the germline V gene (reference sequence). Trimming took 5 bases from V and 5 from J, leaving 10 bases between them. The CDR3 has 13 amino acids. The DNA for the CDR3 is TGTGCCAGCAGCCGCCGGGAAAACAATGAGCAGTTCTTC. Amino acid sequence: CASSRRENNEQFF.

The chain recombines TRBV19 with TRBJ1-3; possible D gene TRBD1, 5 bases. Germline assignment: CDR1 LNHDA and CDR2 SQIVND (reference sequence). The CDR3 is 13 amino acids. The V end was cut by 9 bases, the J end by 1 base, with 10 bases between. As DNA, the CDR3 is TGTGCCAGCGAGACAGTATCTGGAAACACCATATATTTT. Translated: CASETVSGNTIYF.

This clone came up a few times. The V gene is TRBV6-1, the J gene TRBJ1-4; TRBD1 matches 8 bases. The junction had 8 bases not matched to a gene; V was cut back by 1 base and J by 7 bases. The CDR3 contains 16 residues. In germline, CDR1 is MNHNS, CDR2 SASEGT. CDR3 in amino acids: CASSEGDRPPGEKLFF. CDR3 nucleotide sequence: TGTGCCAGCAGTGAAGGGGACAGGCCGCCAGGTGAAAAACTGTTTTTT.

The J gene is TRBJ2-2, the V gene TRBV5-1; weak D call: TRBD1 (6 bases). The CDR3 loop spans 13 amino acids. Germline values: CDR1 SGHRS, CDR2 YFSETQ. Trimming stripped 4 bases from V and 6 bases from J, with 10 bases between. For the CDR3, the DNA is TGCGCCAGCAGCAAGGACAGTCCCGGGGAGCTGTTTTTT. It yields the protein CASSKDSPGELFF.

Comments on this clone: At the DNA level, this CDR3 is encoded by other sequences in the same sample as well. CDR3 DNA: TGTGCCAGCAGCTTAGACATGAACACTGAAGCTTTCTTT. It encodes CASSLDMNTEAFF. The chain is built from TRBV7-9 and TRBJ1-1; D gene unclear. The CDR3 extends over 13 amino acids. V lost 1 base and J 0 bases, leaving 3 bases between the germline ends. CDR1 and CDR2 (germline): SEHNR, FQNEAQ (reference sequence).